These 21 T cell receptor beta chains originate from one sample sequenced in a study of somatic mutations in cytotoxic T cells in rheumatoid arthritis. Sequencing was performed with immunoSEQ multiplex PCR; in TCRdb, only in-frame clones are kept and a portion is missing. The sample consists of around 11,000 clones, 55% to 85% of them appearing once. The sequencing sample was made of CD8+ T cells sorted from blood. All receptors derive from an adult with rheumatoid arthritis.

The CDR3 region has the DNA TGTGCCAGCAGTGAGAAGATAGTCGTCCGGGACGAAAAACTGTTTTTT. Translating gives CASSEKIVVRDEKLFF. The chain joins TRBV2 to TRBJ1-4; maybe TRBD1 (5 bases). The V and J ends lost 3 bases and 8 bases respectively, with 19 bases between them. CDR1 is SNHLY and CDR2 is FYNNEI in the germline V gene. CDR3 length: 16 amino acids. Full variable domain (missing parts from reference TRBV2 and TRBJ1-4): EPEVTQTPSHQVTQMGQEVILRCVPISNHLYFYWYRQILGQKVEFLVSFYNNEISEKSEIFDDQFSVERPDGSNFTLKIRSTKLEDSAMYFCASSEKIVVRDEKLFFGSGTQLSVL.

The chain is built from TRBV9 and TRBJ2-1; D unresolved. This CDR3 has 14 amino acids. The V and J ends lost 0 bases and 6 bases respectively, with 10 bases between them. Germline CDR1 and CDR2: SGDLS and YYNGEE. CDR3 DNA sequence: TGTGCCAGCAGCGTAGGAACTGATATCAATGAGCAGTTCTTC. Translation: CASSVGTDINEQFF.

V is TRBV23-1 and J is TRBJ2-7, with 7 bases lining up with TRBD1. TRBV23-1 is assigned to the ORF class and has an uncertain function. This CDR3 has 17 residues. The junction had 13 bases not matched to a gene; V was cut back by 0 bases and J by 5 bases. CDR3 sequence: CASSQSIRTGRAHEQYF. In nucleotides, the CDR3 is TGCGCCAGCAGTCAATCAATTCGGACAGGTAGGGCCCACGAGCAGTACTTC.

V gene TRBV2 combines with J gene TRBJ2-7, with TRBD1 matching 9 bases. The CDR3 is made up of 12 amino acids. The V gene's germline CDR1 is SNHLY and CDR2 FYNNEI. The J segment lost 3 bases and the V segment lost 8 bases, leaving 2 bases of the junction unmatched. The CDR3, as DNA: TGTGCCAGCCGGGACAGGGACTACGAGCAGTACTTC. Protein sequence: CASRDRDYEQYF.

The gene calls are TRBV2 and TRBJ2-3, with TRBD2 as a possible D gene (7 bases). CDR1 and CDR2 from the germline V gene are SNHLY and FYNNEI. The CDR3 runs to 16 residues. V was trimmed by 8 bases and J by 2 bases, leaving 20 bases between them. In DNA form, the CDR3 reads TGTGCCAGCTACGGGTTTCGGGGGGCAATCACAGATACGCAGTATTTT. As protein: CASYGFRGAITDTQYF.

This rearrangement joins TRBV4-3 to TRBJ2-7, with unresolved D. The CDR3 runs to 14 residues. Deletions cut 1 base from V and 4 bases from J, with 11 bases between. CDR1 is LGHNA and CDR2 is YSLEER in the germline V gene. CDR3 nucleotide sequence: TGCGCCAGCAGCCAAGCGACGGGCGGTTACGAGCAGTACTTC. Protein product: CASSQATGGYEQYF.

CDR3: CASWNLRERYEQYF. The CDR3 nucleotides read TGTGCCAGCTGGAACCTAAGGGAGAGGTACGAGCAGTACTTC. The V call is TRBV6-5, the J call TRBJ2-7; the D gene is possibly TRBD2 (5 bases). V was cut by 8 bases and J by 4 bases, with 18 bases left in between. Germline V gene data show CDR1 as MNHEY and CDR2 as SVGAGI. This CDR3 comprises 14 residues.

The chain has TRBV2 and TRBJ2-5; D assignment may be TRBD1 or TRBD2 (6 bases each). V lost 5 bases, J lost 10 bases, and 26 bases lay in between. CDR1 SNHLY and CDR2 FYNNEI come from the germline V gene. The CDR3 totals 16 residues. The CDR3 loop reads CASSSTGTEGRNGQYF. In nucleotides, the CDR3 is TGTGCCAGCAGTTCTACAGGGACTGAGGGGAGAAATGGCCAGTACTTC.

The chain couples TRBV27 to TRBJ1-2; possible D gene TRBD1, 5 bases. The germline V gene has CDR1 MNHEY and CDR2 SMNVEV (reference sequence). Trimming took off 7 bases at V and 7 bases at J, with 13 bases between the two ends. This CDR3 has 12 amino acids. CDR3 sequence (DNA): TGTGCCAGCAACGGGGGGGGAGGTGGCTACACCTTC. Amino acids: CASNGGGGGYTF.

This clone is a singleton in its sample. The chain joins TRBV4-3 to TRBJ2-1; 8 bases match TRBD2. Germline assignment: CDR1 LGHNA and CDR2 YSLEER. CDR3 length equals 15 residues. Unmatched junction bases numbered 3, after V lost 2 bases and J lost 3 bases. CDR3 amino acids: CASSQTSGDYNEQFF. The CDR3 coding sequence is TGCGCCAGCAGCCAAACTAGCGGCGACTACAATGAGCAGTTCTTC.

V is TRBV28 and J is TRBJ2-7; maybe TRBD1 (6 bases). This CDR3 has 14 amino acids. The V gene lost 6 bases and the J gene lost 0 bases, with 12 bases spanning the gap. Germline V lookup: CDR1 MDHEN, CDR2 SYDVKM. CDR3 DNA: TGTGCCAGCAGGGATGAGACAGGCTCCTACGAGCAGTACTTC. It is translated as CASRDETGSYEQYF.

The chain uses TRBV5-1 and TRBJ2-4, with D uncertain. Trimming removed 4 bases at V and 5 bases at J, with 16 bases between. Per germline, CDR1 SGHRS and CDR2 YFSETQ. The CDR3 spans 15 residues. For the CDR3, the DNA is TGCGCCAGCAGCCCGGCTCTGGGTTTACAAAACATTCAGTACTTC. It yields the protein CASSPALGLQNIQYF.

This sequence joins TRBV7-9 and TRBJ2-3; D perhaps matches TRBD2 (5 bases). This CDR3 region has 17 residues. V lost 1 base and J lost 4, with 18 bases in between. The V gene's germline CDR1 is SEHNR and CDR2 FQNEAQ (reference sequence). CDR3 residues: CASSLGGWETRADTQYF. DNA for the CDR3: TGTGCCAGCAGCTTAGGGGGTTGGGAGACGAGGGCAGATACGCAGTATTTT.

The rearrangement joins TRBV5-6 to TRBJ1-2; D not resolved. In germline, CDR1 is SGHDT, CDR2 YYEEEE. The CDR3 is 13 amino acids. V lost 8 bases to trimming and J lost 8 bases, with 19 bases between them. CDR3 in DNA: TGTGCCAGTCACCCGGCCAGCGATCAAGGCTACACCTTC. It specifies CASHPASDQGYTF.

The CDR3 DNA reads TGCGCCAGCAGCCCCCCCGGGGGACTAGCGCGCGAGCAGTACTTC. It translates to CASSPPGGLAREQYF. The chain joins TRBV5-1 to TRBJ2-7, with 10 bases fitting TRBD2. The CDR3 is made up of 15 amino acids. CDR1 is SGHRS and CDR2 is YFSETQ in the germline V gene. V trimming: 4 bases; J trimming: 6 bases; junction bases outside the gene matches: 10.

This clone was recorded a few times. This rearrangement joins TRBV6-5 to TRBJ1-5; possible D gene TRBD1, 5 bases. Trimming left V 7 bases short and J 5 bases short, with 18 bases between. The CDR3 is 15 amino acids. Germline V gene lookup returns CDR1 MNHEY and CDR2 SVGAGI. CDR3 DNA: TGTGCCAGCAATCTAGCCCGGGGCGCAGATCAGCCCCAGCATTTT. Protein: CASNLARGADQPQHF.

The CDR3 DNA sequence: TGTGCCAGCAGCTTGGTACAGGGGGCGATTGAAGAGCAGTACTTC. It yields the protein CASSLVQGAIEEQYF. The V call is TRBV7-9, the J call TRBJ2-5, with 9 positions matching TRBD1. The V gene end was trimmed by 3 bases and the J gene end by 11 bases; junction bases not matched to a gene: 13. Germline assignment: CDR1 SEHNR and CDR2 FQNEAQ (reference sequence). This CDR3 is built from 15 residues. Full variable domain (remainder filled in from reference TRBV7-9 and TRBJ2-5): DTGVSQNPRHKITKRGQNVTFRCDPISEHNRLYWYRQTLGQGPEFLTYFQNEAQLEKSRLLSDRFSAERPKGSFSTLEIQRTEQGDSAMYLCASSLVQGAIEEQYFGPGTRLLVL.

This clone was detected a few times. The chain employs TRBV7-9 and TRBJ2-3; no clear D gene. This CDR3 spans 13 amino acids. Germline assignment: CDR1 SEHNR and CDR2 FQNEAQ (reference sequence). The V end lost 1 base, the J end lost 6 bases, and 8 bases lay between the germline ends. The CDR3 sequence: CASSLGNSDTQYF. CDR3 coding DNA: TGTGCCAGCAGCTTAGGTAACAGCGATACGCAGTATTTT. Looking up the rest from reference TRBV7-9 and TRBJ2-3 gives the full variable domain: DTGVSQNPRHKITKRGQNVTFRCDPISEHNRLYWYRQTLGQGPEFLTYFQNEAQLEKSRLLSDRFSAERPKGSFSTLEIQRTEQGDSAMYLCASSLGNSDTQYFGPGTRLTVL.

CDR3 region: CASSFREGTEAFF. The CDR3 region has the DNA TGTGCCAGCAGCTTCAGGGAGGGCACTGAAGCTTTCTTT. The chain links TRBV7-9 to TRBJ1-1, with D perhaps matching TRBD1 (5 bases). Deletions cut 3 bases from V and 4 bases from J, with 9 bases between. Germline values: CDR1 SEHNR, CDR2 FQNEAQ (reference sequence). This CDR3 is 13 amino acids long.

This clone appeared a few times. This chain connects TRBV12-5 to TRBJ1-1, with D unclear. CDR3 length: 13 residues. Looked up from germline, CDR1 is LGHNT and CDR2 is FRNRAP. V lost 1 base and J lost 2, with 5 bases in between. The CDR3 protein is CASGLGQNTEAFF. For the CDR3, the DNA is TGTGCTAGTGGTTTGGGCCAAAACACTGAAGCTTTCTTT. The full variable domain, its missing parts supplied by reference TRBV12-5 and TRBJ1-1, is DARVTQTPRHKVTEMGQEVTMRCQPILGHNTVFWYRQTMMQGLELLAYFRNRAPLDDSGMPKDRFSAEMPDATLATLKIQPSEPRDSAVYFCASGLGQNTEAFFGQGTRLTVV.

The rearrangement uses TRBV5-6 and TRBJ2-7, with D possibly being TRBD1 or TRBD2 (5 bases each). This CDR3 spans 14 amino acids. With 5 bases removed from V and 0 bases from J, the gap between germline ends came to 12 bases. Germline CDR1 and CDR2: SGHDT and YYEEEE. DNA for the CDR3: TGTGCCAGCAGTGGGGACCCGGACTCCTACGAGCAGTACTTC. Translated, it gives CASSGDPDSYEQYF.